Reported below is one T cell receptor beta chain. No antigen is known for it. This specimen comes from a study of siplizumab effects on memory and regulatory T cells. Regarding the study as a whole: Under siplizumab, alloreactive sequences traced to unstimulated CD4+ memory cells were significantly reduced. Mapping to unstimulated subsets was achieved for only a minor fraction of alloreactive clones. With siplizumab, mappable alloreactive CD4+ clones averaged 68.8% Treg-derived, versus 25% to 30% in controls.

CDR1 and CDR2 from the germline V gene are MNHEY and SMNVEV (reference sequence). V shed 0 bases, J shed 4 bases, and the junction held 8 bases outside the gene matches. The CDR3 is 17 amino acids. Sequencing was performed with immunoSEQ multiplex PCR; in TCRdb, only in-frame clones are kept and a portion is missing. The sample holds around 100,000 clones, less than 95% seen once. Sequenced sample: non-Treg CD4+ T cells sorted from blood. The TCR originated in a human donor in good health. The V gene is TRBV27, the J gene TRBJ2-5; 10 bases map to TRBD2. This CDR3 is CASSLSKSSGSSETQYF. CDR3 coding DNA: TGTGCCAGCAGTTTATCGAAGTCTAGCGGGAGTTCAGAGACCCAGTACTTC.